The 10 T cell receptor beta chains below were found in one sample sequenced in a study of tumor and adjacent non-tumor tissue in lung cancer. No cell sorting was done before RNA was extracted from the tissue. The normal lung tissue was taken more than 3 cm from the tumor edge. TCRbeta libraries were built with three rounds of nested PCR, modified from ARM-PCR. In TCRdb, the multiplex PCR reads were re-called with MiXCR into one record per CDR3 protein. Of 40,000 to 50,000 distinct CDR3 sequences in the sample, about two thirds were seen once. The sample consisted of distant non-tumor lung tissue. The receptors stem from a woman in her seventies with non-small cell lung cancer.

With regard to this clonotype: Sequence at one end of the junction differs from germline and may be a read error. The chain carries TRBV6-1 and TRBJ1-5, with TRBD1 matching 7 bases. CDR1 and CDR2 (germline): MNHNS, SASEGT. This CDR3 spans 16 amino acids. CDR3 in amino acids: CANSEEDRIEVQPQHF. The DNA for the CDR3 is TGTGCCAACAGTGAAGAGGACAGGATAGAAGTTCAGCCCCAGCATTTT.

Comment on this clonotype: A much larger clone lies one base from this, so it may be a read error. This chain connects TRBV11-2 to TRBJ1-2; TRBD1 might be the D (5 bases). CDR3 length: 16 amino acids. CDR1 and CDR2 (germline): SGHAT, FQNNGV. V lost 0 bases, J lost 8 bases, and 19 bases lay in between. In DNA, the CDR3 is TGTGCCAGCAGCTTAGATCCGGGGGACTATATCGTAGGCTACACCTTC. Its protein product is CASSLDPGDYIVGYTF.

As regards this clonotype: A read error may explain this, as a much larger clone is one base away. The genes are TRBV14 and TRBJ1-1; no definite D call. Germline V gene data show CDR1 as SGHDN and CDR2 as FVKESK. The CDR3 runs 15 residues. In DNA, the CDR3 is TGTGCCAGCAGCCAACAGGTACTGGAGAACACTGAAGCTCTCTTT. This codes for CASSQQVLENTEALF.

This clonotype was seen a few times. This chain joins TRBV20-1 and TRBJ2-2; unclear D gene. The CDR3 spans 13 residues. Germline lookup yields CDR1 DFQATT and CDR2 SNEGSKA (reference sequence). V lost 7 bases to trimming and J lost 5 bases, with 14 bases between them. DNA of the CDR3: TGCAGTGTTGGAAGCCCATTTACCGGGGAGCTGTTTTTT. It translates to CSVGSPFTGELFF.

This clonotype showed up many times. The chain is built from TRBV30 and TRBJ2-1, with 13 nucleotides matching TRBD2. Germline CDR1 GTSNPN, CDR2 SVGIG (reference sequence). V gave up 2 bases and J gave up 9 bases; unmatched junction bases: 7. This CDR3 has 15 residues. This CDR3 is CAWSPLGLAGVEQFF. In DNA form, the CDR3 reads TGTGCCTGGAGTCCCCTCGGACTAGCGGGAGTTGAGCAGTTCTTC.

This clonotype showed up many times. The genes are TRBV30 and TRBJ1-1; tentative D call: TRBD1 (6 bases). CDR3 length: 13 residues. Looked up from germline, CDR1 is GTSNPN and CDR2 is SVGIG (reference sequence). V was clipped by 3 bases and J by 2 bases, with 10 bases between them. The CDR3 nucleotides read TGTGCCTGGAGGGGACAAGCAAACACTGAAGCTTTCTTT. The encoded protein is CAWRGQANTEAFF.

The rearrangement uses TRBV11-2 and TRBJ2-1; D perhaps matches TRBD2 (5 bases). Looked up from germline, CDR1 is SGHAT and CDR2 is FQNNGV. CDR3 length: 15 amino acids. V was cut by 1 base and J by 5 bases, with 12 bases left in between. The CDR3 nucleotides read TGTGCCAGCAGCTTAGGGGTGGGGAGAAACAATGAGCAGTTCTTC. It is translated as CASSLGVGRNNEQFF. Variable domain in full (rest from reference TRBV11-2 and TRBJ2-1): EAGVAQSPRYKIIEKRQSVAFWCNPISGHATLYWYQQILGQGPKLLIQFQNNGVVDDSQLPKDRFSAERLKGVDSTLKIQPAKLEDSAVYLCASSLGVGRNNEQFFGPGTRLTVL.

This clonotype was seen a handful of times. Because the CDR3 is missing its conserved closing phenylalanine or tryptophan, this is likely a read error. The chain is built from TRBV20-1 and TRBJ1-2; D perhaps matches TRBD1 (6 bases). Trimming left V 4 bases short and J 4 bases short, with 10 bases between. CDR1 DFQATT and CDR2 SNEGSKA come from the germline V gene (reference sequence). The CDR3 contains 12 residues. The CDR3 is CSAITGTYGYTL. In DNA, the CDR3 is TGCAGTGCTATAACAGGGACCTATGGCTACACCTTA.

The gene calls are TRBV12-3 or TRBV12-4 and TRBJ1-1; D unresolved. CDR3 size: 14 residues. Trimming stripped 2 bases from V and 5 bases from J, with 12 bases between. CDR3 amino acids: CASSLPVGMTEAFF. The CDR3 DNA reads TGTGCCAGCAGTTTACCGGTGGGAATGACTGAAGCTTTCTTT.

This sequence joins TRBV7-2 and TRBJ2-2; 7 bases align to TRBD2. Trimming took 4 bases from V and 0 from J; bases not matched to a gene: 11. The CDR3 is made up of 18 amino acids. The germline gives CDR1 SGHTA, CDR2 FQGNSA. The CDR3 loop reads CASSWRLAGDPNTGELFF. CDR3 bases: TGTGCCAGCAGCTGGAGACTAGCTGGAGATCCGAACACCGGGGAGCTGTTTTTT.